This entry describes one T cell receptor beta chain. This entry comes from a study of blood T cell repertoires in COVID-19. The junction had 7 bases not matched to a gene; V was cut back by 6 bases and J by 1 base. This CDR3 region has 15 residues. Germline assignment: CDR1 SQVTM and CDR2 ANQGSEA. TCRdb keeps only in-frame clones here, not all; method: immunoSEQ multiplex PCR. This table has some 300,000 clones, approximately 90% appearing once. The V and J genes are TRBV29-1 and TRBJ2-3; 10 nucleotides line up with TRBD2. The receptor was derived from a woman between 45 and 60 years old with COVID-19, enrolled during active disease. Sequencing was carried out using peripheral blood. Written as DNA, the CDR3 is TGCAGCGTGGCTTCTCTAGCGGGAGGCACAGATACGCAGTATTTT. Protein: CSVASLAGGTDTQYF.